The sequence of this TCR beta chain was determined in a study of blood T cell repertoires in COVID-19. Clones were read by immunoSEQ multiplex PCR, and TCRdb kept only the in-frame ones, dropping some. The sample lists 140,000 to 150,000 clones, less than 90% seen once, with 5.5% to 7.5% in the top ten. This clone appeared a few times. CDR3 size: 12 residues. V dropped 8 bases and J dropped 2 bases, with 10 bases sitting between them. Germline CDR1 is MNHEY and CDR2 is SVGAGI. The chain recombines TRBV6-5 with TRBJ2-7, with D hard to call. The receptor comes from a woman aged 50 to 60 who had been exposed to COVID-19. Sequencing input: PBMCs or T cells enriched from blood (not recorded which). The CDR3 DNA follows: TGTGCCAGCGCGGCCGCACCCTACGAGCAGTACTTC. It codes for CASAAAPYEQYF.